The 11 T cell receptor beta chains given below trace back to one sample, sequenced in a study of control samples from healthy donors and cancer patients. Using immunoSEQ multiplex PCR, the repertoire was profiled, and TCRdb retains in-frame clones only, with some absent. Of over 80,000 clones listed, more than 75% are singletons. What was sequenced was blood. The receptors derive from a man in his 60s in good health.

The V gene is TRBV6-4, the J gene TRBJ2-3; possible D gene TRBD2, 6 bases. Germline V gene lookup returns CDR1 MRHNA and CDR2 SNTAGT. The CDR3 spans 15 residues. Trimming took 3 bases from V and 13 from J, leaving 23 bases between them. CDR3 sequence reads: CASSERGDSGAKKYF. As DNA, the CDR3 is TGTGCCAGCAGTGAACGGGGTGATAGCGGAGCTAAGAAGTATTTT.

V usage is TRBV24-1 and J usage is TRBJ2-5; the D is unclear. CDR1 KGHDR and CDR2 SFDVKD come from the germline V gene. Deletions cut 6 bases from V and 3 bases from J, with 16 bases between. This CDR3 is 15 amino acids long. The CDR3 here is CATSSPLGGEETQYF. The CDR3 DNA sequence: TGTGCCACCAGTTCGCCCCTCGGTGGAGAAGAGACCCAGTACTTC.

The V call is TRBV28, the J call TRBJ1-4; tentatively, D is TRBD1 (5 bases). The CDR3 runs 14 residues. Looked up from germline, CDR1 is MDHEN and CDR2 is SYDVKM. The V end lost 2 bases, the J end lost 4 bases, and 8 bases lay between the germline ends. The CDR3 spells CASSLGGVNEKLFF. DNA for the CDR3: TGTGCCAGCAGTTTAGGGGGGGTTAATGAAAAACTGTTTTTT.

J is TRBJ1-5 and V is TRBV19; D possibly corresponds to TRBD1 (5 bases). The CDR3 is 14 residues long. V lost 8 bases and J lost 0, with 11 bases in between. Germline CDR1 is LNHDA and CDR2 is SQIVND (reference sequence). CDR3 nucleotides: TGTGCCAGTGCGGCGGGGGTTAGCAATCAGCCCCAGCATTTT. Translating gives CASAAGVSNQPQHF.

This sequence joins TRBV19 and TRBJ2-5; D is unclear. The germline V gene encodes CDR1 LNHDA and CDR2 SQIVND (reference sequence). This CDR3 spans 13 amino acids. Trimming took 1 base from V and 1 from J, leaving 4 bases between them. CDR3 residues: CASSIVGQETQYF. Written as DNA, the CDR3 is TGTGCCAGTAGTATAGTCGGCCAAGAGACCCAGTACTTC.

The chain joins TRBV29-1 to TRBJ2-3; D is possibly TRBD1 (6 bases). V shed 8 bases and J shed 2 bases, with 11 bases lying between them. The CDR3 has 12 amino acids. CDR1 and CDR2 from the germline V gene are SQVTM and ANQGSEA. The CDR3 reads CSLRQDTDTQYF. The CDR3 DNA sequence: TGCAGCTTGCGACAGGACACAGATACGCAGTATTTT.

The chain joins TRBV6-4 to TRBJ2-1, with D tentatively TRBD2 (5 bases). The CDR3 is 15 residues long. The V and J ends lost 4 bases and 4 bases respectively, with 14 bases between them. CDR1 is MRHNA, CDR2 SNTAGT, per germline. CDR3 DNA sequence: TGTGCCAGCAGTGCAGAGCCCGCGGGTTACAATGAGCAGTTCTTC. It encodes CASSAEPAGYNEQFF.

Regarding this clone: This sample includes further DNA sequences coding for the same CDR3. DNA for the CDR3: TGTGCCAGCAGCCCCCCGGGGGCCAAAAACATTCAGTACTTC. Residues: CASSPPGAKNIQYF. The rearrangement joins TRBV7-2 to TRBJ2-4, with a tentative D call TRBD2 (5 bases). The CDR3 covers 14 residues. V was shortened by 5 bases and J by 1 base, with 9 bases between the two germline ends. Germline V CDR1 and CDR2: SGHTA, FQGNSA.

This clone came up once. This sequence joins TRBV5-1 and TRBJ2-7, with 8 nucleotides matching TRBD1. Germline V CDR1 and CDR2: SGHRS, YFSETQ. The CDR3 sequence is 16 residues long. The trim removed 0 bases at V and 5 bases at J, leaving 10 bases unmatched. The CDR3 region is CASSLDGGQGADEQYF. The CDR3 DNA sequence: TGCGCCAGCAGCTTGGACGGTGGGCAGGGGGCCGACGAGCAGTACTTC.

This clone is judged medium-sized. The chain joins TRBV13 to TRBJ2-2, with 9 bases identical to TRBD2. The V gene's germline CDR1 is PRHDT and CDR2 FYEKMQ (reference sequence). The CDR3 spans 17 residues. V was clipped by 1 base and J by 2 bases; unmatched bases: 5. The CDR3, as DNA: TGTGCCAGCAGCTTAGACTTTAGCGGGAGTAACACCGGGGAGCTGTTTTTT. This sequence encodes CASSLDFSGSNTGELFF.

The chain is built from TRBV30 and TRBJ2-7; weak D call: TRBD2 (6 bases). This CDR3 has 14 residues. Trimming took 3 bases from V and 3 from J, leaving 15 bases between them. Germline CDR1 GTSNPN, CDR2 SVGIG (reference sequence). The CDR3: CAWSLGGFDYEQYF. The CDR3 coding sequence is TGTGCCTGGAGCTTGGGGGGTTTTGACTACGAGCAGTACTTC.